This TCR beta chain was documented in a study of T cell changes during pregnancy in multiple sclerosis. Clones were sequenced by immunoSEQ multiplex PCR, and TCRdb holds only the in-frame ones, with some missing. The table has 67,000 or so clones, approximately 92% seen once; the top ten hold approximately 3%. This CDR3 is 13 amino acids long. CDR1 is SGHTA, CDR2 FQGNSA, per germline. V lost 2 bases and J lost 7, with 12 bases in between. The TCR comes from a female donor in good health, enrolled as a control in a pregnancy study. The chain uses TRBV7-2 and TRBJ2-7; D possibly corresponds to TRBD1 (5 bases). The source material was CD8+ T cells from peripheral blood mononuclear cells, sampled in the third trimester of pregnancy. CDR3 residues: CASSLSNKGEQYF. The CDR3 region has the DNA TGTGCCAGCAGCTTAAGTAATAAGGGGGAGCAGTACTTC.